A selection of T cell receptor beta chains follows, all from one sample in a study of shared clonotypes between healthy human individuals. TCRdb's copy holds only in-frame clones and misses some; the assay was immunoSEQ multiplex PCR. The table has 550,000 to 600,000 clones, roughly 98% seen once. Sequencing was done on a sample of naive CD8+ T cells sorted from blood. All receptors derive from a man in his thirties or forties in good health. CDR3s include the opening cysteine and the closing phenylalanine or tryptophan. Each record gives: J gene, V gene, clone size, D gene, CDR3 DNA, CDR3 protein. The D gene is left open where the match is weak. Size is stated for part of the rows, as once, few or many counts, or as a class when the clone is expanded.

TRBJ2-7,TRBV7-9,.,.,TGTGCCAGCAGCGCTAGGGACGGAGCCTACGAGCAGTACTTC,CASSARDGAYEQYF
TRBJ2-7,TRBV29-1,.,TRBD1,TGCAGCGTTGAATCCGGGACAGGGGGCTACGAGCAGTACTTC,CSVESGTGGYEQYF
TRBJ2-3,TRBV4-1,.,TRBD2,TGCGCCAGCAGCCAAGATATCGGCGGGGGAATCACAGATACGCAGTATTTT,CASSQDIGGGITDTQYF
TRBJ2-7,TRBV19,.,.,TGTGCCAGTAGCGGATCCGGGACGAACCCCTACGAGCAGTACTTC,CASSGSGTNPYEQYF
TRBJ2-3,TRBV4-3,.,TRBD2,TGCGCCAGCTCGGGACTAGCGGGTTCTAGCACAGATACGCAGTATTTT,CASSGLAGSSTDTQYF
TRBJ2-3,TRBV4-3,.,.,TGCGCCAGCAGATCCGGACCCGGAGGGACAGATACGCAGTATTTT,CASRSGPGGTDTQYF
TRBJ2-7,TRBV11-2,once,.,TGTGCCAGCAGCTTACCCGACTACGAGCAGTACTTC,CASSLPDYEQYF
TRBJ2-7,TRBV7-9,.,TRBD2,TGTGCCAGCAGTGGGGGGGATCACACCACCTACGAGCAGTACTTC,CASSGGDHTTYEQYF
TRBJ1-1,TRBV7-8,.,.,TGTGCCAGCAGCTTAGGAGGGGAGGAAGCTTTCTTT,CASSLGGEEAFF
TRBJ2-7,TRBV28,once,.,TGTGCCAGCAGGGACTACGCCTACGAGCAGTACTTC,CASRDYAYEQYF
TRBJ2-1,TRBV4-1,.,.,TGCGCCAGCAGCCAAGGAGACCCACCGAATGAGCAGTTCTTC,CASSQGDPPNEQFF
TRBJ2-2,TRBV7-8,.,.,TGTGCCAGCAGCGGAGGGGGCGGGAACACCGGGGAGCTGTTTTTT,CASSGGGGNTGELFF
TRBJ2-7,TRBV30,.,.,TGTGCCTGGAGTGAGGCCTACGAGCAGTACTTC,CAWSEAYEQYF
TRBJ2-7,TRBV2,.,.,TGTGCCAGCAGTTCCCTACAGGGCGGGGGCTCATACGAGCAGTACTTC,CASSSLQGGGSYEQYF
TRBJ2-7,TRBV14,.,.,TGTGCCAGCAGCCGTCAACAGGAGAACACCTACGAGCAGTACTTC,CASSRQQENTYEQYF
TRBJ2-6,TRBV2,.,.,TGTGCCAGCACTTGGTGGACAGAAACTGTCTCTGGGGCCAACGTCCTGACTTTC,CASTWWTETVSGANVLTF
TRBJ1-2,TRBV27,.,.,TGTGCCAGCAGTTTACAGGGGTACAGTCCAGGCTACACCTTC,CASSLQGYSPGYTF
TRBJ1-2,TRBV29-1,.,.,TGCAGCGTTGATACCCCGATCTATGGCTACACCTTC,CSVDTPIYGYTF
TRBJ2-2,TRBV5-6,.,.,TGTGCCAGCAGACTCGGGCTAGGTCTTGCCGGGGAGCTGTTTTTT,CASRLGLGLAGELFF
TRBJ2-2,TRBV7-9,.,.,TGTGCCAGCAGCCTACCCACGTCCGGTCAGGCTAGGCTCGGGGAGCTGTTTTTT,CASSLPTSGQARLGELFF
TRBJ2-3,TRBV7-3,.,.,TGTGCCAGCAGCCCCTTTGCGTTACCAGATACGCAGTATTTT,CASSPFALPDTQYF
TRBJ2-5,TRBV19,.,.,TGTGCCAGTAGTACCCGGACATTAACGTACTTC,CASSTRTLTYF
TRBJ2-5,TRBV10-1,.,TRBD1,TGCGCCAGCAGTGACAGGGGGTCGGAGACCCAGTACTTC,CASSDRGSETQYF
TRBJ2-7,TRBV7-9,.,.,TGTGCCAGCAGCCCGACCCGGGGCTCCTACGAGCAGTACTTC,CASSPTRGSYEQYF